The rows below give T cell receptor beta chains drawn from one sample of a study of cytomegalovirus exposure and HLA in healthy donors. Produced via immunoSEQ multiplex PCR; TCRdb's table is partial and in-frame only. The sample consists of roughly 120,000 clones, approximately 80% of them appearing once. The sample was PBMCs. The receptors here all came from a middle-aged man in good health and CMV-seronegative. The CDR3 runs from the conserved cysteine through the conserved F or W.

J gene,V gene,CDR3 protein
TRBJ1-6,TRBV11-1,CASSLRGTGDSPLHF
TRBJ1-5,TRBV28,CASFVGNQPQHF
TRBJ1-5,TRBV28,CASSPRQGPNQPQHF
TRBJ2-3,TRBV7-6,CASSSGLASQYF
TRBJ1-6,TRBV5-4,CASRGGDGDSPLHF
TRBJ2-7,TRBV28,CASSPLASGSYEQYF
TRBJ1-2,TRBV27,CASSRTGYGYTF
TRBJ1-1,TRBV11-3,CASSSTGSTEAFF
TRBJ2-3,TRBV5-1,CASSLGGVSTDTQYF
TRBJ2-7,TRBV7-2,CASSSGLAGYEQYF
TRBJ2-7,TRBV28,CASSSTGGDYEQYF
TRBJ1-3,TRBV28,CASSVLPGNTIYF
TRBJ2-5,TRBV13,CASSQGTSGARTQYF
TRBJ2-5,TRBV7-2,CASSLRGGDGETQYF
TRBJ1-2,TRBV2,CASSERPGNYTF
TRBJ1-5,TRBV12-5,CASGLDLTGPRRPQHF
TRBJ1-6,TRBV4-1,CASRLDSGSYNSPLHF
TRBJ2-1,TRBV5-6,CASSLRGIRGSYNEQFF
TRBJ1-2,TRBV6-5,CASSPDRGGYGYTF
TRBJ2-1,TRBV6-4,CASAVGTSGIYEQFF
TRBJ2-5,TRBV6-1,CASSERAQGNYETQYF
TRBJ2-3,TRBV5-5,CASSLHPDRSSTDTQYF
TRBJ2-3,TRBV6-1,CASSGKRGGRVTDTQYF
TRBJ2-3,TRBV7-2,CASSLGAASGTDTQYF
TRBJ2-1,TRBV9,CASSVGGLAVYNEQFF
TRBJ2-7,TRBV9,CASSFPRDRAPYTTNVYEQYF
TRBJ2-1,TRBV4-3,CASSQGTKGQFF
TRBJ2-3,TRBV2,CASRQGLVDTQYF
TRBJ1-2,TRBV7-2,CASSAHPGEDYGYTF
TRBJ1-6,TRBV5-1,CASSLGQDYSPLHF
TRBJ2-7,TRBV28,CASSSTGTAPFYEQYF
TRBJ2-7,TRBV5-4,CASSRLTSGSYEQYF
TRBJ1-3,TRBV7-9,CASSLNSAGNTIYF